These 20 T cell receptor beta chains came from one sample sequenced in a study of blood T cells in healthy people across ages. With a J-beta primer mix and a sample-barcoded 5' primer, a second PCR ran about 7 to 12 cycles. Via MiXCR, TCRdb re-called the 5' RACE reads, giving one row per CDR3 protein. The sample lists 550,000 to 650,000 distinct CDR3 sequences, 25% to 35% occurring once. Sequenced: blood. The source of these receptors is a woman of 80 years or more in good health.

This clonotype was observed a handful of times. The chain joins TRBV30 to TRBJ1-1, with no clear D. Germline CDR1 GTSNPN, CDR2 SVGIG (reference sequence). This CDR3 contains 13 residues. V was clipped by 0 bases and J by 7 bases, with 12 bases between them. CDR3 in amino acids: CAWSVPGGYEAFF. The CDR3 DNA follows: TGTGCCTGGAGTGTACCCGGAGGATATGAAGCTTTCTTT. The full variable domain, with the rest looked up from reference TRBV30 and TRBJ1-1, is SQTIHQWPATLVQPVGSPLSLECTVEGTSNPNLYWYRQAAGRGLQLLFYSVGIGQISSEVPQNLSASRPQDRQFILSSKKLLLSDSGFYLCAWSVPGGYEAFFGQGTRLTVV.

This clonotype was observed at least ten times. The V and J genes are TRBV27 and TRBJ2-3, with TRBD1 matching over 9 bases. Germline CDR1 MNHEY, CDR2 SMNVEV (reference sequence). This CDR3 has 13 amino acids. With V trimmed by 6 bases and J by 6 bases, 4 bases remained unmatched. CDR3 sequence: CASRGQGLDTQYF. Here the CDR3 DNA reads TGTGCCAGCAGGGGACAGGGTTTGGATACGCAGTATTTT.

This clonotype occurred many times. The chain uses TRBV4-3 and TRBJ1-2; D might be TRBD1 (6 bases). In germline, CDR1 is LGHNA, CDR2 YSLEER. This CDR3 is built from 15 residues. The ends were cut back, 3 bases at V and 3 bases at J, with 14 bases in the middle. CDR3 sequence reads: CASSQWVGGDYGYTF. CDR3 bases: TGCGCCAGCAGCCAGTGGGTAGGGGGGGACTATGGCTACACCTTC.

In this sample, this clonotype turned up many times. The CDR3 DNA is TGTGCCAGCAGCGTATTTCCGGGCGGCGTAGAGCAGTTCTTC. Amino acids: CASSVFPGGVEQFF. The gene calls are TRBV9 and TRBJ2-1; no clear D gene. The CDR3 is 14 residues long. The ends were cut back, 1 base at V and 10 bases at J, with 15 bases in the middle. Germline V lookup: CDR1 SGDLS, CDR2 YYNGEE.

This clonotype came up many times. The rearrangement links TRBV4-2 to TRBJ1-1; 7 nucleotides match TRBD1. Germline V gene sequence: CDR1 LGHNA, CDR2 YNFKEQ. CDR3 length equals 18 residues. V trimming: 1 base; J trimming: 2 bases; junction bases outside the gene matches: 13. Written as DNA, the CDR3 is TGTGCCAGCAGCCAAGTTGGGGGAGGGGGCCCAAAAAACACTGAAGCTTTCTTT. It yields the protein CASSQVGGGGPKNTEAFF.

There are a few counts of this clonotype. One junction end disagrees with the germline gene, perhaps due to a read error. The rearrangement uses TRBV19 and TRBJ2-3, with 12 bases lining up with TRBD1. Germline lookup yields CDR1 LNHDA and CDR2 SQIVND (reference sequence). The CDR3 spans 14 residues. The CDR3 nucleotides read TGTGTCAGTAGTATGGGACAGGGGGCCAGGACGCAGTATTTT. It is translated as CVSSMGQGARTQYF. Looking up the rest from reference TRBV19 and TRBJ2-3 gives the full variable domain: DGGITQSPKYLFRKEGQNVTLSCEQNLNHDAMYWYRQDPGQGLRLIYYSQIVNDFQKGDIAEGYSVSREKKESFPLTVTSAQKNPTAFYLCVSSMGQGARTQYFGPGTRLTVL.

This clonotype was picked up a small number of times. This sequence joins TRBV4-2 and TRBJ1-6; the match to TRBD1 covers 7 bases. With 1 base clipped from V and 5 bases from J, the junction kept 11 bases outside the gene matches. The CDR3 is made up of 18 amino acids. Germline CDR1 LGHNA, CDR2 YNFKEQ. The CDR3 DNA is TGTGCCAGCAGCCAAGCGTCTTCAAAGGGGGCAAATAATTCACCCCTCCACTTT. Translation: CASSQASSKGANNSPLHF.

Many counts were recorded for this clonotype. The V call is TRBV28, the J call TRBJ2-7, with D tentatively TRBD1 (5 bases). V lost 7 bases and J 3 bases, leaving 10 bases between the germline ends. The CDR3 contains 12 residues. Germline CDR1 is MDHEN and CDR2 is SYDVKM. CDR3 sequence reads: CASTSQGYEQYF. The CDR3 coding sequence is TGTGCCAGCACCTCCCAGGGCTACGAGCAGTACTTC.

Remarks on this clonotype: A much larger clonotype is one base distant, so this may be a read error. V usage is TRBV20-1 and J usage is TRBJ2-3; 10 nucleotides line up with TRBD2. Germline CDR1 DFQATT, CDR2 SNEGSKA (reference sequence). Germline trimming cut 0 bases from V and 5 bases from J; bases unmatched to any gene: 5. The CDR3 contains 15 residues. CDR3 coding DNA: TGCAGTGCTAGAGATCTAGCGGGGGTTAGAGATACGCAGTATTTT. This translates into CSARDLAGVRDTQYF.

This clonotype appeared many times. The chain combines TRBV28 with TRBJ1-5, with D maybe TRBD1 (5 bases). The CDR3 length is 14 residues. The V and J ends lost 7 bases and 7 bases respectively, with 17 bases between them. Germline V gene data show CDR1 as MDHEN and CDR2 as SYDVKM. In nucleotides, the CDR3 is TGTGCCAGCACCCTTGTTGGGGGAGGACAGCCCCAGCATTTT. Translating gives CASTLVGGGQPQHF.

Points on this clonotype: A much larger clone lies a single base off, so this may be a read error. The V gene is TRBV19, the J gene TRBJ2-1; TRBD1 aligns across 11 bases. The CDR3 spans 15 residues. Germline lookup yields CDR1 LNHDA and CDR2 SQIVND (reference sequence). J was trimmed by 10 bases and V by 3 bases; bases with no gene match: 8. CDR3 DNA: TGTGCCAGTAGTATTGGGACAGGGGGTTCCTACGAGCAGTTCTTC. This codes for CASSIGTGGSYEQFF.

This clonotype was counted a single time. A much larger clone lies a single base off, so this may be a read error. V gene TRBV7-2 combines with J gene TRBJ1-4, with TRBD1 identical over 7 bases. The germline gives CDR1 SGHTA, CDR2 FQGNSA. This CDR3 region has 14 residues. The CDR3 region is CAGSRGGGNEKLFF. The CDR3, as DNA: TGTGCCGGCAGTCGAGGGGGCGGTAATGAAAAACTGTTTTTT.

DNA for the CDR3: TGTGCCAGTAGTTTCAATAGCGGGGGGGCGAATGAGCAGTTCTTC. Encoded protein: CASSFNSGGANEQFF. This chain connects TRBV19 to TRBJ2-1; 11 bases are a match to TRBD2. Germline lookup yields CDR1 LNHDA and CDR2 SQIVND (reference sequence). The V and J ends lost 5 bases and 7 bases, in that order; junction bases with no gene match: 7. The CDR3 loop spans 15 amino acids.

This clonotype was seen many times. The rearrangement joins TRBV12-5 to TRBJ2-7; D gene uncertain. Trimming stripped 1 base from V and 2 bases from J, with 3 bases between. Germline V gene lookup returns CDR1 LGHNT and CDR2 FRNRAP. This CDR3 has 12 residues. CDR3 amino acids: CASGLDTYEQYF. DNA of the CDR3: TGTGCTAGTGGTTTGGATACCTACGAGCAGTACTTC. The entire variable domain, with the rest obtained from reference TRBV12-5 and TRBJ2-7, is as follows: DARVTQTPRHKVTEMGQEVTMRCQPILGHNTVFWYRQTMMQGLELLAYFRNRAPLDDSGMPKDRFSAEMPDATLATLKIQPSEPRDSAVYFCASGLDTYEQYFGPGTRLTVT.

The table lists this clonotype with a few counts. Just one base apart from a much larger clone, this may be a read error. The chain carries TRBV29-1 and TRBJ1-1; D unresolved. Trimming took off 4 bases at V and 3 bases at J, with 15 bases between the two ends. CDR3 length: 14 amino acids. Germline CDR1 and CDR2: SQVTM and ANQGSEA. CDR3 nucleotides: TGCAGCGTTGTGGCAGCCTTCATGGACACTGAAGCTTTCTTT. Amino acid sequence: CSVVAAFMDTEAFF. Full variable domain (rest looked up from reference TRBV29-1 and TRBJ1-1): SAVISQKPSRDICQRGTSLTIQCQVDSQVTMMFWYRQQPGQSLTLIATANQGSEATYESGFVIDKFPISRPNLTFSTLTVSNMSPEDSSIYLCSVVAAFMDTEAFFGQGTRLTVV.

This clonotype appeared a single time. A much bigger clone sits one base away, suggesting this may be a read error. CDR3 DNA: TGCAGCGCTCCAGCGGGGGCCTACGAGCAGTACTTC. Its translation: CSAPAGAYEQYF. This sequence joins TRBV29-1 and TRBJ2-5; TRBD2 matches at 8 bases. The last part of the DNA fits TRBJ2-7 better; the J call may be wrong. CDR1 is SQVTM and CDR2 is ANQGSEA in the germline V gene. The CDR3 runs 12 residues.

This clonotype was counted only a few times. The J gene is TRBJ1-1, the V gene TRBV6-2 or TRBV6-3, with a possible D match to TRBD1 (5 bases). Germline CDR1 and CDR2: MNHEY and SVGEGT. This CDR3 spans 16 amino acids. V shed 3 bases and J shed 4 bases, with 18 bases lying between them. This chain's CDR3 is CASSYIPGRDFTEAFF. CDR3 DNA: TGTGCCAGCAGTTATATTCCGGGCAGGGACTTCACTGAAGCTTTCTTT.

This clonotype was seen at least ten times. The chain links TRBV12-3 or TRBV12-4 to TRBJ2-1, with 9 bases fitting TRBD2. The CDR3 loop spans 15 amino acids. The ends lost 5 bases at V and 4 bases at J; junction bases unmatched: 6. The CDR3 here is CASSGGTSRYNEQFF. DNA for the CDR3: TGTGCCAGCAGTGGAGGGACTAGCCGGTACAATGAGCAGTTCTTC.

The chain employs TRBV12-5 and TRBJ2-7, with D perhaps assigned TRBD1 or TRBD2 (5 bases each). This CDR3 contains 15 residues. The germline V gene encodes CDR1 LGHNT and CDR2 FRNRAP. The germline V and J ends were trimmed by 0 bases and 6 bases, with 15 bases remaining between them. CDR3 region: CASGLVGPGESEQYF. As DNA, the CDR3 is TGTGCTAGTGGTTTGGTGGGACCCGGAGAAAGCGAGCAGTACTTC.

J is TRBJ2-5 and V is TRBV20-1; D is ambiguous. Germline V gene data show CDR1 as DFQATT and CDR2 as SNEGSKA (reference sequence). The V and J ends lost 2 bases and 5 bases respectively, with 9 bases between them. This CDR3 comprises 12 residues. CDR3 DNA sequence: TGCAGTGCTAGACTAGGTGCGGAGACCCAGTACTTC. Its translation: CSARLGAETQYF.